Following are 8 T cell receptor beta chains from one sample sequenced in a study of blood T cells in healthy people across ages. For the second PCR, which ran for about 7 to 11 cycles, a sample-barcoded 5' primer and a J-beta primer mix were used. TCRdb redid the calling of the 5' RACE reads with MiXCR, one entry per CDR3 protein. The sample lists some 760,000 distinct CDR3 sequences, just under 25% occurring once. These data also formed part of another study, on T cells of mothers and their children.

What was sequenced was blood. The origin of the receptors is a boy aged 5-17 years in good health.

The chain links TRBV5-1 to TRBJ1-4, with D uncertain. CDR3 length: 17 amino acids. CDR1 and CDR2 from the germline V gene are SGHRS and YFSETQ. V was cut by 0 bases and J by 7 bases, with 19 bases left in between. The CDR3 DNA reads TGCGCCAGCAGCTTGGGCGGGGAACACTTCGGTGGTGAAAAACTGTTTTTT. Amino acid sequence: CASSLGGEHFGGEKLFF.

The chain couples TRBV29-1 to TRBJ2-7; D assignment may be TRBD1 or TRBD2 (5 bases each). Germline values: CDR1 SQVTM, CDR2 ANQGSEA. Trimming shortened V by 0 bases and J by 6 bases, and 15 bases separated the two germline ends. The CDR3 is 14 residues long. The CDR3 coding sequence is TGCAGCGTTGAAGATCCTACCCCGGGGACCGAGCAGTACTTC. It encodes CSVEDPTPGTEQYF.

This clonotype has a handful of counts. The V gene is TRBV7-2, the J gene TRBJ2-1; 8 bases align to TRBD2. Near its end, the DNA agrees better with TRBJ2-5, so the J call may be wrong. Germline V gives CDR1 SGHTA, CDR2 FQGNSA. This CDR3 spans 14 amino acids. The CDR3 region is CASSILADRETQYF. The CDR3 bases are TGTGCCAGCAGCATACTAGCGGACCGGGAGACCCAGTACTTC.

This clonotype was observed a few times. The chain carries TRBV20-1 and TRBJ2-2; no firm D call. V lost 5 bases and J 7 bases, leaving 5 bases between the germline ends. CDR3 length: 10 residues. The germline V gene encodes CDR1 DFQATT and CDR2 SNEGSKA (reference sequence). The CDR3 loop is CSAPLGELFF. Here the CDR3 DNA reads TGCAGTGCTCCCCTCGGGGAGCTGTTTTTT.

The chain combines TRBV7-2 with TRBJ2-3, with D maybe TRBD1 (5 bases). CDR3 length equals 14 residues. V was shortened by 7 bases and J by 3 bases, with 14 bases between the two germline ends. Germline V lookup: CDR1 SGHTA, CDR2 FQGNSA. In DNA form, the CDR3 reads TGTGCCAGCAATAGGGGATTTAGAACAGATACGCAGTATTTT. Protein product: CASNRGFRTDTQYF.

V gene TRBV5-1 combines with J gene TRBJ2-7, with 9 bases matching TRBD2. V was pared by 2 bases and J by 3 bases, with 6 bases of the junction left unmatched. CDR1 and CDR2 from the germline V gene are SGHRS and YFSETQ. The CDR3 contains 15 residues. In DNA form, the CDR3 reads TGCGCCAGCAGCTTCGGGACTAGCTATATCTACGAGCAGTACTTC. Amino acid sequence: CASSFGTSYIYEQYF. The full variable domain, in which reference TRBV5-1 and TRBJ2-7 provide the parts outside the CDR3, is KAGVTQTPRYLIKTRGQQVTLSCSPISGHRSVSWYQQTPGQGLQFLFEYFSETQRNKGNFPGRFSGRQFSNSRSEMNVSTLELGDSALYLCASSFGTSYIYEQYFGPGTRLTVT.

The chain employs TRBV20-1 and TRBJ2-5; TRBD2 matches at 12 bases. V was pared by 1 base and J by 5 bases, with 8 bases of the junction left unmatched. Germline CDR1 DFQATT, CDR2 SNEGSKA (reference sequence). The CDR3 extends over 16 amino acids. The CDR3 reads CSARGSGLAGLETQYF. The CDR3 DNA follows: TGCAGTGCTAGAGGCTCCGGACTAGCGGGGCTGGAGACCCAGTACTTC.

The V and J genes are TRBV11-2 and TRBJ2-5; D is ambiguous. Judging by the DNA end, TRBJ2-7 fits better; the J call may be wrong. Per germline, CDR1 SGHAT and CDR2 FQNNGV. The CDR3 runs 14 residues. Written as DNA, the CDR3 is TGTGCCAGCAGCTTAGTCCCTGATGGTTACGAGCAGTACTTC. Its translation is CASSLVPDGYEQYF.